The 17 T cell receptor beta chains given below trace back to one sample, sequenced in a study of blood T cell repertoires in COVID-19. Assay used: immunoSEQ multiplex PCR; TCRdb lists only in-frame clones, some missing. Counted here are around 380,000 clones, 81% occurring once; the ten biggest clones make up over 0.95%. Sequencing was carried out using peripheral blood. These receptors all come from a human donor with acute or convalescent COVID-19. The donor label of this sample is uncertain.

This chain links TRBV27 with TRBJ1-5; 7 nucleotides align to TRBD1. The CDR3 contains 16 residues. V trimming: 0 bases; J trimming: 4 bases; junction bases outside the gene matches: 6. Germline V gives CDR1 MNHEY, CDR2 SMNVEV (reference sequence). In DNA, the CDR3 is TGTGCCAGCAGTTTATCGCCAGGGGGACATAATCAGCCCCAGCATTTT. This translates into CASSLSPGGHNQPQHF.

This chain connects TRBV19 to TRBJ1-5; D unclear. This CDR3 spans 14 amino acids. The ends were cut back, 8 bases at V and 4 bases at J, with 15 bases in the middle. Germline-derived CDR1 and CDR2 are LNHDA and SQIVND (reference sequence). CDR3 residues: CASRYGETNQPQHF. The CDR3 nucleotides read TGTGCCAGTCGATATGGGGAGACAAATCAGCCCCAGCATTTT.

This rearrangement joins TRBV29-1 to TRBJ2-1; the D is unclear. This CDR3 has 12 amino acids. Germline CDR1 SQVTM, CDR2 ANQGSEA. The V and J ends lost 6 bases and 8 bases respectively, with 14 bases between them. The CDR3 is CSVVARLDEQFF. In nucleotides, the CDR3 is TGCAGCGTCGTCGCTCGGTTGGATGAGCAGTTCTTC.

This rearrangement joins TRBV30 to TRBJ2-5; 10 nucleotides agree with TRBD1. From germline, CDR1 is GTSNPN and CDR2 SVGIG (reference sequence). V trimming: 1 base; J trimming: 5 bases; junction bases outside the gene matches: 7. This CDR3 is built from 15 residues. CDR3 sequence reads: CAWSGQGAMGETQYF. The CDR3 nucleotides read TGTGCCTGGAGTGGACAGGGGGCGATGGGGGAGACCCAGTACTTC.

The CDR3 DNA follows: TGTGCCAGCAGTCAGCGGGGAAATTACGAGCAGTACTTC. Protein sequence: CASSQRGNYEQYF. The chain uses TRBV6-6 and TRBJ2-7; 7 bases map to TRBD2. V was pared by 5 bases and J by 4 bases, with 5 bases of the junction left unmatched. Germline loops: CDR1 MNHNY, CDR2 SVGAGI (reference sequence). The CDR3 spans 13 residues.

CDR3 loop: CASAAADYEQYF. CDR3 DNA sequence: TGTGCCAGCGCGGCGGCCGACTACGAGCAGTACTTC. This chain connects TRBV27 to TRBJ2-7; D not resolved. V was clipped by 8 bases and J by 3 bases, with 11 bases between them. Germline CDR1 is MNHEY and CDR2 is SMNVEV (reference sequence). This CDR3 is built from 12 residues.

This chain links TRBV10-3 with TRBJ2-1; D is unresolved. This CDR3 has 16 residues. The V gene lost 7 bases and the J gene lost 1 base, with 17 bases spanning the gap. Germline loops: CDR1 ENHRY, CDR2 SYGVKD. The CDR3 DNA sequence: TGTGCCATCAAATCCAACGTTCAGGCGTCCTACAATGAGCAGTTCTTC. This encodes CAIKSNVQASYNEQFF.

The chain links TRBV27 to TRBJ1-1; D is ambiguous. Per the germline V gene, CDR1 is MNHEY and CDR2 is SMNVEV (reference sequence). V lost 2 bases and J 4 bases, leaving 8 bases between the germline ends. The CDR3 spans 13 residues. In DNA, the CDR3 is TGTGCCAGCAGTTTAGGGGAGACCACTGAAGCTTTCTTT. Amino acids: CASSLGETTEAFF.

The genes are TRBV9 and TRBJ2-1, with TRBD1 as a possible D gene (5 bases). The germline V gene encodes CDR1 SGDLS and CDR2 YYNGEE. The V and J ends lost 2 bases and 1 base respectively, with 10 bases between them. This CDR3 has 15 residues. The CDR3 region is CASSVRTTSYNEQFF. The CDR3, as DNA: TGTGCCAGCAGCGTTAGGACAACATCCTACAATGAGCAGTTCTTC.

This clone is a singleton in its sample. V gene TRBV4-1 combines with J gene TRBJ1-4; possibly TRBD1 for D (5 bases). The CDR3 spans 15 residues. The germline V and J ends were trimmed by 4 bases and 10 bases, with 19 bases remaining between them. Germline CDR1 is MGHRA and CDR2 is YSYEKL. The CDR3 DNA reads as TGCGCCAGCAGCCCCGGCGCTGGGGCGAGTGGAAAACTGTTTTTT. Protein: CASSPGAGASGKLFF.

The chain employs TRBV7-2 and TRBJ2-7; a weak D match, TRBD1 (5 bases). Deletions cut 1 base from V and 6 bases from J, with 7 bases between. Germline V lookup: CDR1 SGHTA, CDR2 FQGNSA. CDR3 size: 12 residues. The CDR3 spells CASSLEGSEQYF. The CDR3 DNA is TGTGCCAGCAGCTTAGAGGGGTCCGAGCAGTACTTC. The full variable domain, its missing parts supplied by reference TRBV7-2 and TRBJ2-7, is GAGVSQSPSNKVTEKGKDVELRCDPISGHTALYWYRQSLGQGLEFLIYFQGNSAPDKSGLPSDRFSAERTGGSVSTLTIQRTQQEDSAVYLCASSLEGSEQYFGPGTRLTVT.

This CDR3 is CASGQQGALLSRGYTF. The DNA for the CDR3 is TGTGCCAGCGGGCAGCAAGGCGCCCTGCTCAGTAGGGGCTACACCTTC. The chain has TRBV27 and TRBJ1-2, with D unresolved. Germline V gives CDR1 MNHEY, CDR2 SMNVEV (reference sequence). Trimming pared 8 bases from V and 8 bases from J, leaving 27 bases between. The CDR3 covers 16 residues.

The gene calls are TRBV5-1 and TRBJ2-2; 9 bases match TRBD2. Trimming removed 4 bases from V and 1 base from J; junction bases left unmatched: 11. The CDR3 runs to 18 residues. The germline gives CDR1 SGHRS, CDR2 YFSETQ. The CDR3 bases are TGCGCCAGCAGCCCCTCACTAGCGGGCAGACTGAACACCGGGGAGCTGTTTTTT. It yields the protein CASSPSLAGRLNTGELFF.

The rearrangement joins TRBV30 to TRBJ2-7; D gene uncertain. Trimming cost V 1 base and J 0 bases, with 13 bases left between them. Per the germline V gene, CDR1 is GTSNPN and CDR2 is SVGIG (reference sequence). CDR3 length: 15 residues. The CDR3: CAWSALVTSSYEQYF. In DNA form, the CDR3 reads TGTGCCTGGAGTGCCCTAGTAACGAGCTCCTACGAGCAGTACTTC.

The chain joins TRBV7-2 to TRBJ1-1; 7 bases agree with TRBD1. This CDR3 is 15 amino acids long. V trimming: 5 bases; J trimming: 2 bases; junction bases outside the gene matches: 8. Germline assignment: CDR1 SGHTA and CDR2 FQGNSA. This CDR3 reads CASSITGTANTEAFF. The CDR3 region has the DNA TGTGCCAGCAGCATTACCGGGACAGCAAACACTGAAGCTTTCTTT.

This sequence joins TRBV15 and TRBJ2-1; maybe TRBD1 (6 bases). Germline assignment: CDR1 LNHNV and CDR2 YYDKDF (reference sequence). The germline V and J ends were trimmed by 3 bases and 9 bases, with 21 bases remaining between them. CDR3 length: 16 residues. In nucleotides, the CDR3 is TGTGCCACCAGCAGGACCGGGACACAACTAGGTAGTGAGCAGTTCTTC. This translates into CATSRTGTQLGSEQFF.

The CDR3 DNA follows: TGTGCCAGCAGTTTTAGGGAGGGCCCCACCTACGAGCAGTACTTC. This codes for CASSFREGPTYEQYF. The chain couples TRBV6-5 to TRBJ2-7, with 7 bases fitting TRBD2. The CDR3 runs to 15 residues. Trimming at V came to 4 bases and at J to 2 bases, leaving 8 bases not matched to a gene. Germline V gene sequence: CDR1 MNHEY, CDR2 SVGAGI.